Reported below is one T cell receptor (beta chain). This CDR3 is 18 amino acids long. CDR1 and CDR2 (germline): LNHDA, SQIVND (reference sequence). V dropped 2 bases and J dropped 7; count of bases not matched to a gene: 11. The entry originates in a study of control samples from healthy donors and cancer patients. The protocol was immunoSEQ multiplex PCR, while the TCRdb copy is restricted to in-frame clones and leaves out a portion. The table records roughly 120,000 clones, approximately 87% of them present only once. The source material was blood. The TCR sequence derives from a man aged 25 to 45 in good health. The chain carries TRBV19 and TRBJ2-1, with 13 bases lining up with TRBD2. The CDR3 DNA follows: TGTGCCAGTAGTATAACAAGTCCGGGACTAGCGGGAAGAAATGAGCAGTTCTTC. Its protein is CASSITSPGLAGRNEQFF.